Listed here is a single T cell receptor (beta chain). What it recognizes is unknown. This record comes from a study of long-term antiretroviral therapy in people with HIV. Study-level information: It was about a decade after the earliest samples that the 2015 immediate-ART recommendation appeared.

Study findings and constraints: ART adherence was not documented, and neither viral resistance nor therapy changes had any data.

CDR3 size: 21 residues. Trimming removed 0 bases from V and 1 base from J, with 26 bases in between. The germline V gene encodes CDR1 SGHVS and CDR2 FQNEAQ. Survey-level resolution applied to immunoSEQ assay v3.0. Generated by immunoSEQ multiplex PCR, the TCRdb table keeps only in-frame clones and is missing some. This table has around 16,000 clones, 85% appearing once. At least two post-ART and at least one pre-ART PBMC sample were available for each donor. The sample consisted of unsorted PBMCs, taken 0.5 years after starting antiretroviral therapy. The V gene is TRBV7-8, the J gene TRBJ2-3; D possibly corresponds to TRBD2 (5 bases). The sequence came from a woman aged 35 to 49 with HIV. The DNA of the CDR3 is TGTGCCAGCAGCTTAGCCCTAAAGGAAGGACGCCCTCAGAGGGGCACAGATACGCAGTATTTT. Its protein product is CASSLALKEGRPQRGTDTQYF.